Presented here are 8 T cell receptor beta chains from one specimen sequenced in a study of post-analysis software for immune sequencing data. Findings and limits, study-wide: TRBV segments more frequent in patients than in controls numbered several and included TRBV5-6, TRBV5-1 and TRBV20-1.

For these TCRs, the target antigens are not known. Unique-molecular-identifier-tagged TCR beta cDNA libraries were used. Using its own MiXCR run on the PCR reads, TCRdb lists one record per CDR3 protein. This repertoire shows about 570,000 distinct CDR3 sequences, 34% found once; its top ten account for about 6%. Material for sequencing was blood. These receptors came from a girl aged 2-17 years with multiple sclerosis.

This clonotype was seen a handful of times. The gene calls are TRBV6-1 and TRBJ1-1, with D possibly TRBD1 on 5 matching bases. Trimming removed 4 bases from V and 2 bases from J, with 8 bases in between. The germline V gene encodes CDR1 MNHNS and CDR2 SASEGT. The CDR3 is made up of 13 amino acids. The DNA of the CDR3 is TGTGCCAGCAGTGGGGGACCCAACACTGAAGCTTTCTTT. This sequence encodes CASSGGPNTEAFF.

This clonotype has just a few counts. This sequence joins TRBV7-6 and TRBJ2-5, with 7 nucleotides matching TRBD1. Losses at the gene ends were 5 bases for V and 1 base for J; bases not matched to a gene: 13. Per the germline V gene, CDR1 is SGHVS and CDR2 is FNYEAQ. This CDR3 comprises 17 residues. The CDR3 coding sequence is TGTGCCAGCAGCCGCCACCAACAGGGGCCTCTCCAAGAGACCCAGTACTTC. Amino acids: CASSRHQQGPLQETQYF.

This clonotype was observed a handful of times. V and J are TRBV12-3 or TRBV12-4 and TRBJ1-2; 9 nucleotides align to TRBD1. The CDR3 has 16 residues. J was trimmed by 4 bases and V by 0 bases; bases with no gene match: 6. The CDR3 DNA reads as TGTGCCAGCAGTTTAGCCCGACAGGGGGGGGGCTATGGCTACACCTTC. Translated, it gives CASSLARQGGGYGYTF.

The chain joins TRBV4-1 to TRBJ1-2, with a weak D call TRBD1 (5 bases). Per germline, CDR1 MGHRA and CDR2 YSYEKL. The CDR3 has 16 amino acids. Trimming cost V 0 bases and J 8 bases, with 19 bases left between them. As DNA, the CDR3 is TGCGCCAGCAGCCAAGACGGGGGGGAGAAAACCTGGGGCTACACCTTC. It yields the protein CASSQDGGEKTWGYTF.

The V gene is TRBV7-2, the J gene TRBJ2-2; D is undetermined. V was clipped by 5 bases and J by 2 bases, with 9 bases between them. In germline, CDR1 is SGHTA, CDR2 FQGNSA. The CDR3 extends over 14 amino acids. Here the CDR3 reads CASSPRLNTGELFF. The CDR3 DNA reads TGTGCCAGCAGCCCGCGACTTAACACCGGGGAGCTGTTTTTT.

The rearrangement uses TRBV10-3 and TRBJ2-1; D may correspond to TRBD1 or TRBD2 (7 bases each). The CDR3 has 15 amino acids. Trimming shortened V by 3 bases and J by 10 bases, and 19 bases separated the two germline ends. Germline V gene data show CDR1 as ENHRY and CDR2 as SYGVKD. This CDR3 is CAISEGRGRDNEQFF. The CDR3 region has the DNA TGTGCCATCAGTGAAGGGAGGGGGCGAGATAACGAGCAGTTCTTC.

V and J are TRBV28 and TRBJ1-1; D gene uncertain. The CDR3 spans 13 residues. The V gene's germline CDR1 is MDHEN and CDR2 SYDVKM. Trimming shortened V by 7 bases and J by 0 bases, and 9 bases separated the two germline ends. The CDR3 region is CASTPDLNTEAFF. The CDR3 DNA reads TGTGCCAGCACACCCGACTTGAACACTGAAGCTTTCTTT.

In this sample, this clonotype turned up a few times. The genes are TRBV20-1 and TRBJ2-4; maybe TRBD1 (6 bases). Germline V gives CDR1 DFQATT, CDR2 SNEGSKA (reference sequence). The CDR3 consists of 13 residues. Trimming took off 6 bases at V and 9 bases at J, with 18 bases between the two ends. The CDR3 spells CSASGASFGIQYF. DNA for the CDR3: TGCAGTGCGTCAGGGGCCTCATTCGGCATTCAGTACTTC.